The clone carrying this T cell receptor (beta chain) was seen repeatedly, ten times or more. Its antigen remains unknown. Both iRepertoire HTBI primers and Arm-PCR of CDR3 regions were used to build the TCR beta libraries. TCRdb re-derived calls from the multiplex PCR reads in MiXCR, one entry per CDR3 protein. The table records under 700,000 distinct CDR3 sequences, 15% to 20% of them present only once. This sample stems from a study of regulatory T cells in long-lasting Graves disease. Study-level results: Sharing of public clonotypes was greater in persistent patients (around 2,500) than in new patients (roughly 880).

This CDR3 is built from 14 residues. V lost 0 bases, J lost 3 bases, and 9 bases lay in between. Germline-derived CDR1 and CDR2 are SGHRS and YFSETQ. Specified time point: newly diagnosed GD, antithyroid drugs for less than 3 months. PBMC RNA was the source of the TCR library. This sample also belongs to another study, concerning T cells in Graves' hyperthyroidism and ophthalmopathy. That study adds: Clinical symptoms, serum thyroxine and TRAb, thyroid ultrasound and orbital computed tomography were used for the diagnoses.

The chain joins TRBV5-1 to TRBJ1-1; D is unclear. This TCR came from a woman aged 35-65 years with Graves disease. The sample consisted of peripheral blood mononuclear cells (PBMCs), taken at new diagnosis, from a patient treated with antithyroid drugs. The CDR3 DNA sequence: TGCGCCAGCAGCTTGGCGTCGGCAGACACTGAAGCTTTCTTT. This codes for CASSLASADTEAFF.